A single T cell receptor (beta chain) is shown here with its context. Its specificity is unknown. This sample stems from a study of T cells after yellow fever vaccination. About the study: With SMART-Seq v4 Ultra Low Input, the fractions containing low cell numbers were prepared. General study findings and limits: At 95% to 97% for CD4 and around 91% for CD8, most primary-vaccination clones showed up again after the booster. Abundant bulk-population clonotypes could contaminate the FACS-sorted repertoires.

Each CDR3 protein gets one entry after TCRdb re-called the 5' RACE reads with MiXCR. The table includes around 500,000 distinct CDR3 sequences, 20% to 25% detected once. CDR1 and CDR2 (germline): MGHDK, SYGVNS. Trimming took off 4 bases at V and 3 bases at J, with 15 bases between the two ends. The CDR3 runs 15 residues. Source: PBMCs, taken about 20 days after the first yellow fever vaccination. This receptor was identified in a man between 18 and 35 years old who received the YFV17D yellow fever vaccine. This chain joins TRBV25-1 and TRBJ2-5, with a possible D match to TRBD1 (5 bases). The CDR3 bases are TGTGCCAGCAGTGGCCCGCCAGGGTGGGAAGAGACCCAGTACTTC. It specifies CASSGPPGWEETQYF. The whole variable domain, remainder taken from reference TRBV25-1 and TRBJ2-5, is EADIYQTPRYLVIGTGKKITLECSQTMGHDKMYWYQQDPGMELHLIHYSYGVNSTEKGDLSSESTVSRIRTEHFPLTLESARPSHTSQYLCASSGPPGWEETQYFGPGTRLLVL.